This TCR beta chain emerged from a study of T cells in women clearing cervical HPV infection. About the research overall: Controls gave blood once infection was undetectable; cases at lesion identification. Study outcomes and limitations: Unknown T-cell numbers per sample may underlie the richness differences. CIN3+ cases had significantly higher TCR richness than controls; evenness did not differ. Richness plus V gene abundances separated cases from controls with AUC approximately 0.78.

Produced via immunoSEQ multiplex PCR; TCRdb's table is partial and in-frame only. This table lists roughly 34,000 clones. A note on this clone: The antigen is unknown.

Sequencing was done on a sample of blood buffy coat. This receptor was identified in a woman between 18 and 75 years old with a cervical HPV16 infection that either progressed to CIN3+ or cleared (not recorded which).

The part of the CDR3 DNA that was read is TGTGCCAGCAGTGAATATGGCAGGGCTGGGGCCAACGTC. Amino acids: CASSEYGRAGANV. The full CDR3 protein is CASSEYGRAGANVLTF. The rearrangement links TRBV2 to TRBJ2-6; tentative D call: TRBD1 (5 bases). The DNA ends 3 residues before the CDR3 does, and the rest of the CDR3 is filled in from the germline J gene. The CDR3 length is 16 residues. Germline loops: CDR1 SNHLY, CDR2 FYNNEI. The germline V and J ends were trimmed by 2 bases and 2 bases, with 10 bases remaining between them.